This T cell receptor beta chain stems from a study of blood T cell repertoires in COVID-19. As for the study in general: The study drew acute and convalescent COVID-19 samples from the United States, Italy and Spain.

Original processing methods: Counts of nucleated cells, estimated from reference gene primer amplification, were obtained. Method: immunoSEQ multiplex PCR; TCRdb's copy keeps in-frame clones and lacks some. The V and J calls and clone size come from that table; D and trimming were worked out from the DNA. Among 230,000 or so clones listed, roughly 88% were seen once. Study members were between about 18 and 95 years old and lived in fewer than 30 US regions. Assignments of participants to cohorts depended upon their own reported clinical history. This CDR3 is 14 amino acids long. Per germline, CDR1 KGHDR and CDR2 SFDVKD. V was cut by 2 bases and J by 9 bases, with 13 bases left in between.

Sample: PBMCs or T cells enriched from blood (not recorded which). The clonotype was recovered from a woman in her thirties or forties with acute COVID-19. This chain joins TRBV24-1 and TRBJ2-1; D call uncertain. The CDR3 bases are TGTGCCACCAGTGATTGGTCGTCCGGTAGTGAGCAGTTCTTC. Its protein product is CATSDWSSGSEQFF.